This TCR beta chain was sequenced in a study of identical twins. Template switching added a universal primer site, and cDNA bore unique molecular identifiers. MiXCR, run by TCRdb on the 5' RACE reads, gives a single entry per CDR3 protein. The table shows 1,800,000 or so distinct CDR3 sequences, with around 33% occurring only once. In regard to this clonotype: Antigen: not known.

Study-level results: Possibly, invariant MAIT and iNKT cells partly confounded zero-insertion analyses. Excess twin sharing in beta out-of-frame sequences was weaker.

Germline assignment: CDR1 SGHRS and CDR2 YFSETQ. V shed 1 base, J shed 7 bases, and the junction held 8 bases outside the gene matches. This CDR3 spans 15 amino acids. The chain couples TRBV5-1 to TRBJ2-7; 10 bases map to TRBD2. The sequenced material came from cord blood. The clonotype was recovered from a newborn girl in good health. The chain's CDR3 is CASSLPSGGHNEQYF. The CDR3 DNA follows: TGCGCCAGCAGCTTGCCTAGCGGGGGCCACAATGAGCAGTACTTC.